Listed here is a single TCR beta chain. The antigen remains undetermined. This sample was taken from a study of Graves' ophthalmopathy and Graves' hyperthyroidism. Overall study results and limits: Most thyroid clonotypes with frequency above 0.001 were detected in blood too.

PBMCs were isolated by Ficoll-Paque density gradient centrifugation, using 8 to 10 ml of fresh peripheral blood as the starting material. As the template, RNA transcripts were used to amplify TCR beta CDR3 regions. First-round RT-PCR relied on HTBI primers, and a second-round multiplex PCR came next. TCRdb fed the multiplex PCR reads into MiXCR, producing one record per CDR3 protein. The sample carries under 350,000 distinct CDR3 sequences, about 17% recorded once. The specimen was peripheral blood. The clonotype originates from an adult man with Graves' ophthalmopathy.

The CDR3 loop reads CASSFQGGGYNEQFF. CDR3 DNA sequence: TGTGCCAGCAGCTTTCAGGGGGGGGGGTACAATGAGCAGTTCTTC. The chain employs TRBV11-1 and TRBJ2-1; the D call may be TRBD1 or TRBD2 (7 bases each). The length of the CDR3 is 15 residues. The germline V gene has CDR1 SGHAT and CDR2 FQDESV (reference sequence). Trimming took off 3 bases at V and 4 bases at J, with 13 bases between the two ends.